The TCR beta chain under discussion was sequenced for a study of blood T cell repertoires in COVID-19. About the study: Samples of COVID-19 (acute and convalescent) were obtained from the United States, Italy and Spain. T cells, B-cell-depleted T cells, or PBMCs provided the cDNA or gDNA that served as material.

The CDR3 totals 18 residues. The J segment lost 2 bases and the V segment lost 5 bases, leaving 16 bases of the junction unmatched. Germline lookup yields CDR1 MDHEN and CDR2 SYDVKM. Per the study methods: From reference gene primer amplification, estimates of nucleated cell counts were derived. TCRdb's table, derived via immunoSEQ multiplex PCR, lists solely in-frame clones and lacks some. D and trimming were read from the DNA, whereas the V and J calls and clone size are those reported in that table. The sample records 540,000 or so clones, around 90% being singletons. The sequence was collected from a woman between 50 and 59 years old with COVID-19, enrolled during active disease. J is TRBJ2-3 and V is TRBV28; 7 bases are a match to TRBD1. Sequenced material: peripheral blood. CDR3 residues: CASSRNRGRGSVTDTQYF. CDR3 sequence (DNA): TGTGCCAGCAGTCGGAACAGGGGTAGAGGATCTGTCACAGATACGCAGTATTTT.